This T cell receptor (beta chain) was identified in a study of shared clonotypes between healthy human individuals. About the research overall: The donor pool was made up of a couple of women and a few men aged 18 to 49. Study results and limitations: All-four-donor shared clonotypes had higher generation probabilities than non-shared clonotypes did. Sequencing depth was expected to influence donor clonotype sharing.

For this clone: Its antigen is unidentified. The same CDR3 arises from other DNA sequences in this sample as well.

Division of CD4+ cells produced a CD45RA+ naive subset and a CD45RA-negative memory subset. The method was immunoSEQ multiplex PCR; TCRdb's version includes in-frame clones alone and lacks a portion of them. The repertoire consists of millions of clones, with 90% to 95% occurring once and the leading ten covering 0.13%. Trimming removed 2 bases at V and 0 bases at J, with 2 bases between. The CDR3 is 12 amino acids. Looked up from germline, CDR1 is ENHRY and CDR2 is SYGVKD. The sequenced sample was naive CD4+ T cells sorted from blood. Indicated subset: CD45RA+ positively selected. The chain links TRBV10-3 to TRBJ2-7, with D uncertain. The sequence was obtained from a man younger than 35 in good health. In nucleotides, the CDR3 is TGTGCCATCAGTGAGACCTCCTACGAGCAGTACTTC. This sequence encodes CAISETSYEQYF.